The present entry profiles one TCR beta chain with its context. These data belong to a study of blood T cells in healthy people across ages. PCR was performed a second time for roughly 7 to 12 cycles using a sample-barcoded 5' primer and a J-beta primer mix. The authors tagged each cDNA molecule using a template-switch adaptor with 12 random nucleotides. TCRdb re-analysed the 5' RACE reads in MiXCR, keeping a single row per CDR3 protein. The data contain over 750,000 distinct CDR3 sequences, around a quarter of them singletons. Trimming took 2 bases from V and 2 from J, leaving 21 bases between them. CDR1 is SGHTA, CDR2 FQGNSA, per germline. The CDR3 loop spans 18 amino acids. The same sample was also used in a study of T cells of mothers and their children. That paper notes: The study found slightly higher but non-significant overlap in related versus unrelated mother-child pairs.

The TCR comes from a boy aged 5-17 years in good health. Specimen: blood. The chain joins TRBV7-2 to TRBJ1-2, with no clear D. The CDR3 nucleotides read TGTGCCAGCAGCTTATCGCCCGGGAGCCCCCCCACAAACTATGGCTACACCTTC. Encoded protein: CASSLSPGSPPTNYGYTF. The full variable domain, rest sourced from reference TRBV7-2 and TRBJ1-2, is GAGVSQSPSNKVTEKGKDVELRCDPISGHTALYWYRQSLGQGLEFLIYFQGNSAPDKSGLPSDRFSAERTGGSVSTLTIQRTQQEDSAVYLCASSLSPGSPPTNYGYTFGSGTRLTVV.